This TCR beta chain was documented in a study of cytomegalovirus exposure and HLA in healthy donors. Across the study: A data release that came early held some 79 million unique TCRs from HLA-typed donors. The study's findings and limits: Immune exposure was documented only through CMV serostatus.

Comments on this clone: Its antigen is unknown.

Germline V gene lookup returns CDR1 SGHTA and CDR2 FQGNSA. CDR3 size: 15 residues. Losses at the gene ends were 1 base for V and 4 bases for J; bases not matched to a gene: 3. Use of 60 Vbeta and 13 Jbeta primers characterized the PCR. Clones were read by immunoSEQ multiplex PCR, and TCRdb kept only the in-frame ones, dropping some. The sample includes more than 85,000 clones, 65% to 90% seen only once; the top ten take 6% to 8%. Sequenced sample: PBMCs. The clonotype originates from a man younger than 45 in good health and CMV-seropositive. The rearrangement links TRBV7-2 to TRBJ2-5; the match to TRBD2 covers 10 bases. The CDR3 region is CASSLGVAGGETQYF. The CDR3 DNA is TGTGCCAGCAGCTTAGGAGTAGCGGGGGGAGAGACCCAGTACTTC.